Following are 28 T cell receptor beta chains from one sample sequenced in a study of CD4 T cells in relation to SARS-CoV-2 and coronaviruses. TCRdb keeps only in-frame clones here, not all; method: immunoSEQ multiplex PCR. Counted here are some 30,000 clones, about 78% occurring once; the ten biggest clones make up around 17%. Their target antigens are unknown. Unexposed donor CD4+ T cells date from about 2011-2018, before the COVID-19 pandemic. CD4+ T cells were isolated from the cells after around 10 days of culture. The sequenced sample was CD4+ T cells from PBMCs, cultured in vitro. The receptors come from a human donor in good health.

This chain connects TRBV11-2 to TRBJ1-1; D is possibly TRBD1 (6 bases). Trimming took 5 bases from V and 1 from J, leaving 8 bases between them. There are 13 residues in the CDR3. CDR1 is SGHAT and CDR2 is FQNNGV in the germline V gene. CDR3 coding DNA: TGTGCCAGCAGCAGACAGGAGAACACTGAAGCTTTCTTT. This encodes CASSRQENTEAFF.

The chain couples TRBV6-1 to TRBJ1-1; 12 bases map to TRBD1. The V and J ends lost 4 bases and 6 bases, in that order; junction bases with no gene match: 9. Germline V gene sequence: CDR1 MNHNS, CDR2 SASEGT. The CDR3 loop spans 16 amino acids. Here the CDR3 reads CASSALPGTGGPEAFF. The CDR3 DNA reads as TGTGCCAGCAGTGCCTTACCCGGGACAGGGGGCCCTGAAGCTTTCTTT.

The V call is TRBV27, the J call TRBJ2-1, with D hard to call. The CDR3 runs to 17 residues. Germline values: CDR1 MNHEY, CDR2 SMNVEV (reference sequence). Trimming cost V 4 bases and J 1 base, with 17 bases left between them. The CDR3 is CASSSRTESQSYNEQFF. The DNA for the CDR3 is TGTGCCAGCAGTTCCAGGACGGAGAGCCAATCCTACAATGAGCAGTTCTTC.

The chain recombines TRBV7-9 with TRBJ2-2; D gene uncertain. V was trimmed by 5 bases and J by 4 bases, leaving 17 bases between them. Germline values: CDR1 SEHNR, CDR2 FQNEAQ (reference sequence). The CDR3 has 16 residues. The DNA of the CDR3 is TGTGCCAGCAGCCCTTCGCAGCAGTTTGGCACCGGGGAGCTGTTTTTT. This codes for CASSPSQQFGTGELFF.

This clone occurred once. The genes are TRBV19 and TRBJ2-2; perhaps TRBD1 as D (6 bases). V was cut by 6 bases and J by 1 base, with 18 bases left in between. This CDR3 is 17 amino acids long. Germline-derived CDR1 and CDR2 are LNHDA and SQIVND (reference sequence). This CDR3 reads CASRGQGLRENTGELFF. CDR3 DNA: TGTGCCAGTAGGGGGCAGGGGCTGAGGGAGAACACCGGGGAGCTGTTTTTT.

V gene TRBV13 combines with J gene TRBJ1-2; 10 bases match TRBD1. The CDR3 runs 18 residues. The trim removed 1 base at V and 2 bases at J, leaving 10 bases unmatched. The germline V gene has CDR1 PRHDT and CDR2 FYEKMQ (reference sequence). The DNA for the CDR3 is TGTGCCAGCAGCTTAGTTATTGACAGGGGGCGCGGGAACTATGGCTACACCTTC. Protein sequence: CASSLVIDRGRGNYGYTF. Looking up the rest from reference TRBV13 and TRBJ1-2 gives the full variable domain: AAGVIQSPRHLIKEKRETATLKCYPIPRHDTVYWYQQGPGQDPQFLISFYEKMQSDKGSIPDRFSAQQFSDYHSELNMSSLELGDSALYFCASSLVIDRGRGNYGYTFGSGTRLTVV.

The genes are TRBV6-6 and TRBJ1-5; no definite D call. This CDR3 has 15 residues. Germline values: CDR1 MNHNY, CDR2 SVGAGI (reference sequence). Trimming cost V 1 base and J 4 bases, with 11 bases left between them. The CDR3 protein is CASSYYWEANQPQHF. Written as DNA, the CDR3 is TGTGCCAGCAGTTACTATTGGGAAGCGAATCAGCCCCAGCATTTT.

This clone was counted between two and nine times. V and J are TRBV6-5 and TRBJ1-4, with D possibly TRBD1 on 5 matching bases. Per germline, CDR1 MNHEY and CDR2 SVGAGI. The CDR3 runs 13 residues. V gave up 5 bases and J gave up 7 bases, with 11 bases separating them. For the CDR3, the DNA is TGTGCCAGCAGTACGGGGGGGGTTGAAAAACTGTTTTTT. Its translation is CASSTGGVEKLFF.

The V call is TRBV6-6, the J call TRBJ2-6; D not resolved. This CDR3 is 15 amino acids long. Trimming removed 7 bases at V and 4 bases at J, with 14 bases between. In germline, CDR1 is MNHNY, CDR2 SVGAGI (reference sequence). The CDR3 reads CASIETPGGANVLTF. The CDR3 bases are TGTGCCAGCATCGAGACCCCTGGCGGGGCCAACGTCCTGACTTTC.

This chain links TRBV5-4 with TRBJ1-1; a weak D match, TRBD1 (5 bases). The CDR3 is 13 amino acids. CDR1 is SGHNT and CDR2 is YYREEE in the germline V gene (reference sequence). Trimming stripped 4 bases from V and 0 bases from J, with 7 bases between. The CDR3 DNA reads as TGTGCCAGCAGCGAAGGGGTGAACACTGAAGCTTTCTTT. It codes for CASSEGVNTEAFF.

The CDR3 here is CAWSRPGLAIETQYF. DNA of the CDR3: TGTGCCTGGAGTAGACCGGGACTAGCTATCGAGACCCAGTACTTC. This chain connects TRBV30 to TRBJ2-5; 9 bases match TRBD2. Germline V gives CDR1 GTSNPN, CDR2 SVGIG (reference sequence). The CDR3 has 15 residues. V was pared by 2 bases and J by 5 bases, with 9 bases of the junction left unmatched. The full variable domain, rest sourced from reference TRBV30 and TRBJ2-5, is SQTIHQWPATLVQPVGSPLSLECTVEGTSNPNLYWYRQAAGRGLQLLFYSVGIGQISSEVPQNLSASRPQDRQFILSSKKLLLSDSGFYLCAWSRPGLAIETQYFGPGTRLLVL.

The V and J genes are TRBV4-2 and TRBJ2-7; tentatively, D is TRBD1 or TRBD2 (5 bases each). Germline V gene sequence: CDR1 LGHNA, CDR2 YNFKEQ. V was cut by 1 base and J by 4 bases, with 14 bases left in between. The CDR3 is 15 amino acids. The CDR3 region is CASSQVGDAPYEQYF. The DNA for the CDR3 is TGTGCCAGCAGCCAAGTGGGGGACGCCCCGTACGAGCAGTACTTC.

The rearrangement uses TRBV4-3 and TRBJ1-2; D ambiguous. CDR3 length: 17 residues. Germline V CDR1 and CDR2: LGHNA, YSLEER. Trimming removed 0 bases from V and 4 bases from J, with 18 bases in between. Here the CDR3 DNA reads TGCGCCAGCAGCCAAGATCAAAGGAATTCTTTGGGCTATGGCTACACCTTC. It is translated as CASSQDQRNSLGYGYTF.

The chain is built from TRBV4-2 and TRBJ1-2, with 7 bases identical to TRBD1. The CDR3 extends over 14 amino acids. J gave up 3 bases and V 6 bases, and 7 bases lay outside the gene matches. The germline V gene encodes CDR1 LGHNA and CDR2 YNFKEQ. The CDR3 DNA reads TGTGCCAGCAGAAAGGGGGCTGTTGACTATGGCTACACCTTC. It yields the protein CASRKGAVDYGYTF.

The chain uses TRBV7-2 and TRBJ2-3, with 7 bases lining up with TRBD1. Germline values: CDR1 SGHTA, CDR2 FQGNSA. Germline trimming cut 1 base from V and 6 bases from J; bases unmatched to any gene: 13. The CDR3 extends over 17 amino acids. The CDR3 region is CASSLGQIGTVGDTQYF. The CDR3 region has the DNA TGTGCCAGCAGCTTAGGCCAAATAGGGACAGTTGGGGATACGCAGTATTTT.

The genes are TRBV6-5 and TRBJ2-5; 8 nucleotides agree with TRBD2. The J segment lost 7 bases and the V segment lost 11 bases, leaving 12 bases of the junction unmatched. The germline CDR1 and CDR2 sequences are MNHEY and SVGAGI. There are 13 residues in the CDR3. The CDR3 nucleotides read TGTGCCTCGCGAAGCCCGGGAGGGGGGACCCAGTACTTC. It codes for CASRSPGGGTQYF.

This clone was seen only once. The rearrangement uses TRBV5-4 and TRBJ1-2, with D possibly matching TRBD1 (6 bases). The germline V gene has CDR1 SGHNT and CDR2 YYREEE (reference sequence). The CDR3 runs to 17 residues. Trimming removed 4 bases at V and 5 bases at J, with 24 bases between. The CDR3 reads CASSGGPGAGPLYGYTF. CDR3 sequence (DNA): TGTGCCAGCAGCGGGGGGCCCGGGGCAGGGCCATTGTATGGCTACACCTTC.

The chain joins TRBV6-2 or TRBV6-3 to TRBJ2-7; a weak D match, TRBD2 (6 bases). Trimming left V 6 bases short and J 0 bases short, with 18 bases between. Germline loops: CDR1 MNHEY, CDR2 SVGEGT. CDR3 size: 16 residues. DNA for the CDR3: TGTGCCAGCAGCGATCCGAGCGGGTTGGGCTCCTACGAGCAGTACTTC. Protein sequence: CASSDPSGLGSYEQYF.

The chain carries TRBV3-1 (or the pseudogene TRBV3-2) and TRBJ1-1; 7 bases are a match to TRBD1. Per the germline V gene, CDR1 is LGHDT and CDR2 is YNNKEL (reference sequence). The CDR3 contains 13 residues. The V segment lost 4 bases and the J segment 8 bases; nucleotides outside the gene matches: 7. The CDR3 sequence is CASSPYPTGEAFF. As DNA, the CDR3 is TGTGCCAGCAGCCCTTACCCGACAGGGGAAGCTTTCTTT.

The chain carries TRBV5-1 and TRBJ2-7; a weak D match, TRBD2 (6 bases). V gave up 2 bases and J gave up 0 bases, with 9 bases separating them. Germline V gives CDR1 SGHRS, CDR2 YFSETQ. CDR3 length: 14 residues. The CDR3 protein is CASSLQTSSYEQYF. Here the CDR3 DNA reads TGCGCCAGCAGCTTACAGACTAGCTCCTACGAGCAGTACTTC.

The chain links TRBV5-1 to TRBJ2-3, with D perhaps TRBD1 (5 bases). The CDR3 length is 12 residues. CDR1 and CDR2 (germline): SGHRS, YFSETQ. V was shortened by 4 bases and J by 4 bases, with 7 bases between the two germline ends. CDR3 bases: TGCGCCAGCAGCCCACAGGCAGATACGCAGTATTTT. Translation gives CASSPQADTQYF.

This clone was counted once. The rearrangement uses TRBV6-1 and TRBJ1-2, with D maybe TRBD1 (5 bases). The CDR3 sequence is 13 residues long. CDR1 and CDR2 (germline): MNHNS, SASEGT. Between the trimmed V and J ends, which lost 1 base and 8 bases, there was a span of 11 bases. The CDR3 nucleotides are TGTGCCAGCAGTGAAGGACAGTCGGTCGGCTACACCTTC. Translating it yields CASSEGQSVGYTF.

V and J are TRBV30 and TRBJ1-6, with D hard to call. This CDR3 is 11 amino acids long. From germline, CDR1 is GTSNPN and CDR2 SVGIG (reference sequence). V was cut by 4 bases and J by 10 bases, with 8 bases left in between. As DNA, the CDR3 is TGTGCCTGGATACTGGGGTCACCCCTCCACTTT. This encodes CAWILGSPLHF.

The V gene is TRBV12-3 or TRBV12-4, the J gene TRBJ1-5, with D hard to call. Trimming removed 3 bases at V and 4 bases at J, with 7 bases between. The CDR3 extends over 13 amino acids. Written as DNA, the CDR3 is TGTGCCAGCAGTTTGACCGTAAATCAGCCCCAGCATTTT. This encodes CASSLTVNQPQHF.

The chain uses TRBV4-2 and TRBJ2-7, with 8 positions matching TRBD1. V lost 3 bases to trimming and J lost 2 bases; unmatched junction nucleotides: 6. CDR1 is LGHNA, CDR2 YNFKEQ, per germline. This CDR3 region has 15 residues. CDR3 coding DNA: TGTGCCAGCAGCCAGGCTCGACAGGGGACCTACGAGCAGTACTTC. It is translated as CASSQARQGTYEQYF.

The chain uses TRBV12-3 or TRBV12-4 and TRBJ1-5; D not certain. Between the trimmed V and J ends, which lost 4 bases and 5 bases, there was a span of 6 bases. This CDR3 is built from 12 residues. The CDR3 region has the DNA TGTGCCAGCAGTTCCAGCTATCAGCCCCAGCATTTT. Translation gives CASSSSYQPQHF.

The gene calls are TRBV3-1 (or the pseudogene TRBV3-2) and TRBJ1-1; tentative D call: TRBD1 (5 bases). Germline CDR1 reads LGHDT; CDR2 reads YNNKEL (reference sequence). This CDR3 contains 16 residues. V lost 4 bases, J lost 5 bases, and 20 bases lay in between. CDR3 DNA sequence: TGTGCCAGCAGCCGAATTAATAATAGGGGTTTTACTGAAGCTTTCTTT. Its translation is CASSRINNRGFTEAFF.

The CDR3 DNA reads as TGTGCCAGCAGTTACTCGAGACAGGGCAGCAATCAGCCCCAGCATTTT. Its translation: CASSYSRQGSNQPQHF. The V gene is TRBV6-2 or TRBV6-3, the J gene TRBJ1-5; 7 bases map to TRBD1. This CDR3 is built from 16 residues. Trimming at V came to 0 bases and at J to 1 base, leaving 3 bases not matched to a gene. Germline V gene sequence: CDR1 MNHEY, CDR2 SVGEGT.